A single T cell receptor (beta chain) is shown here with its context. Antigen unknown. This sample was included in a study of cytomegalovirus exposure and HLA in healthy donors. At the level of the study: Of the donors genotyped, several hundred in all, 80% to 85% fell in the Caucasian-associated ancestry cluster.

V lost 0 bases to trimming and J lost 5 bases, with 9 bases between them. Germline V gene sequence: CDR1 SGHDT, CDR2 YYEEEE. The CDR3 covers 15 residues. General observations from the study: There were a few CMV-associated chains whose specificity for CMV antigens was confirmed in vitro.

Primers for the PCR totalled 60 Vbeta and 13 Jbeta. Sequencing was performed with immunoSEQ multiplex PCR; in TCRdb, only in-frame clones are kept and a portion is missing. Of around 55,000 clones listed, over 55% are singletons. Sequencing was done on a sample of PBMCs. V gene TRBV5-6 combines with J gene TRBJ1-6, with a tentative D call TRBD1 (5 bases). The receptor was derived from a man between 35 and 55 years old in good health and CMV-seropositive. CDR3 bases: TGTGCCAGCAGCTTGGGAAGGGGAAATAATTCACCCCTCCACTTT. Translating gives CASSLGRGNNSPLHF.